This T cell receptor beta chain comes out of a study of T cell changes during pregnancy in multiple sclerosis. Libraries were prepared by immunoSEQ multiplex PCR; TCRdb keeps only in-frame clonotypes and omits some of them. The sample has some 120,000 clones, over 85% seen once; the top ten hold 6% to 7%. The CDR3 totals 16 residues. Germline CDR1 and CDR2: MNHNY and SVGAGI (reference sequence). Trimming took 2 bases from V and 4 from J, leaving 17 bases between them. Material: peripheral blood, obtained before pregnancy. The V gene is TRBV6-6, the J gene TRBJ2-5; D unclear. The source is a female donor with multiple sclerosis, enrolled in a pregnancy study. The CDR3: CASSYEAAVPRETQYF. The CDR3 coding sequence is TGTGCCAGCAGTTACGAGGCAGCCGTACCAAGAGAGACCCAGTACTTC.